The clone carrying this T cell receptor (beta chain) is a singleton in its sample. These data are taken from a study of blood T cell repertoires in COVID-19. Study details: The analysed material was cDNA or gDNA that came from T cells, B-cell-depleted T cells, or PBMCs.

The CDR3 extends over 15 amino acids. The ends lost 4 bases at V and 5 bases at J; junction bases unmatched: 6. In germline, CDR1 is ENHRY, CDR2 SYGVKD. Per the original data handling: Estimated nucleated cell counts came from reference gene primer amplification. The data were produced by immunoSEQ multiplex PCR, yet TCRdb's version contains in-frame clones alone and is incomplete. The V and J calls and clone size come from that table; D and trimming were worked out from the DNA. The table records 150,000 or so clones, about 77% of them present only once. The sample comprised peripheral blood. The gene calls are TRBV10-3 and TRBJ2-1, with 9 bases matching TRBD2. The receptor was isolated from a woman between 45 and 60 years old with active or convalescent COVID-19. The CDR3 loop reads CAISGSSGGNNEQFF. DNA of the CDR3: TGTGCCATCAGTGGCTCAAGCGGGGGGAACAATGAGCAGTTCTTC.